A single sample gave rise to the 15 T cell receptor beta chains below, sequenced in a study of a mutant IDH1 vaccine in newly diagnosed glioma. The table came from immunoSEQ multiplex PCR; TCRdb's copy has only in-frame clones and leaves some out. Among about 30,000 clones listed, 81% were seen once. Antigens for these TCRs are unknown. Noted time point: week 35, safety follow-up. Topical imiquimod accompanied each vaccine dose, which consisted of 300 ug of mutant IDH1 20-mer peptide. This specimen consisted of PBMCs, obtained from a glioma patient whose treatment included an IDH1 peptide vaccine. The receptors were sampled from a man aged 25 to 45 with glioma.

This clone was seen only a few times. V is TRBV14 and J is TRBJ1-6; 9 bases agree with TRBD1. Unmatched junction bases numbered 1, after V lost 3 bases and J lost 10 bases. CDR3 length equals 13 residues. Germline V gives CDR1 SGHDN, CDR2 FVKESK. The CDR3 protein is CASSQDRGSPLHF. CDR3 sequence (DNA): TGTGCCAGCAGCCAGGACAGGGGCTCACCCCTCCACTTT.

V and J are TRBV9 and TRBJ2-7; D unresolved. Deletions cut 2 bases from V and 2 bases from J, with 5 bases between. The CDR3 is made up of 12 amino acids. Per the germline V gene, CDR1 is SGDLS and CDR2 is YYNGEE. The CDR3 is CASSVGPYEQYF. In nucleotides, the CDR3 is TGTGCCAGCAGCGTCGGGCCCTACGAGCAGTACTTC.

The V gene is TRBV5-1, the J gene TRBJ1-2, with 7 bases aligning to TRBD1. V trimming: 0 bases; J trimming: 3 bases; junction bases outside the gene matches: 5. Germline CDR1 SGHRS, CDR2 YFSETQ. The CDR3 consists of 15 residues. The CDR3 sequence: CASSLAEGADYGYTF. The CDR3 DNA reads as TGCGCCAGCAGCTTGGCCGAGGGGGCTGACTATGGCTACACCTTC.

The gene calls are TRBV25-1 and TRBJ1-5, with D perhaps matching TRBD1 (5 bases). Trimming pared 3 bases from V and 3 bases from J, leaving 6 bases between. CDR1 is MGHDK and CDR2 is SYGVNS in the germline V gene. The CDR3 runs 13 residues. The CDR3 loop reads CASSDRVNQPQHF. As DNA, the CDR3 is TGTGCCAGCAGTGACAGGGTCAATCAGCCCCAGCATTTT.

This rearrangement joins TRBV19 to TRBJ1-1, with TRBD1 as a possible D gene (5 bases). Germline values: CDR1 LNHDA, CDR2 SQIVND (reference sequence). V lost 4 bases to trimming and J lost 8 bases, with 14 bases between them. This CDR3 spans 13 amino acids. CDR3 DNA sequence: TGTGCCAGTAGTAAAGGACCTGCAGGGGAAGCTTTCTTT. This codes for CASSKGPAGEAFF.

The chain couples TRBV7-9 to TRBJ1-2; 7 bases map to TRBD1. Germline assignment: CDR1 SEHNR and CDR2 FQNEAQ (reference sequence). CDR3 length equals 15 residues. The trim removed 4 bases at V and 3 bases at J, leaving 8 bases unmatched. The CDR3: CASSSRYRGDYGYTF. CDR3 nucleotides: TGTGCCAGCAGCTCTAGATACAGGGGTGACTATGGCTACACCTTC.

This clone was counted only a few times. This chain connects TRBV9 to TRBJ2-1; possibly TRBD1 or TRBD2 for D (6 bases each). This CDR3 spans 15 amino acids. Germline V lookup: CDR1 SGDLS, CDR2 YYNGEE. The germline V and J ends were trimmed by 0 bases and 4 bases, with 11 bases remaining between them. CDR3 sequence (DNA): TGTGCCAGCAGCGTAGCGGGGGCTGGTTACAATGAGCAGTTCTTC. Its protein is CASSVAGAGYNEQFF.

This chain joins TRBV6-5 and TRBJ2-3; perhaps TRBD2 as D (6 bases). Germline V gives CDR1 MNHEY, CDR2 SVGAGI. CDR3 length equals 13 residues. Trimming stripped 0 bases from V and 8 bases from J, with 9 bases between. The chain's CDR3 is CASSYSQGGTQYF. The CDR3 nucleotides read TGTGCCAGCAGTTACTCCCAGGGAGGTACGCAGTATTTT.

The rearrangement joins TRBV6-1 to TRBJ1-3; TRBD1 aligns across 7 bases. CDR1 is MNHNS, CDR2 SASEGT, per germline. V gave up 3 bases and J gave up 4 bases; unmatched junction bases: 6. The CDR3 has 15 amino acids. The CDR3 spells CASSDGDSGGNTIYF. The CDR3 region has the DNA TGTGCCAGCAGTGATGGGGACAGCGGAGGAAACACCATATATTTT.

This chain links TRBV6-5 with TRBJ2-7, with 9 bases fitting TRBD1. Germline V gene data show CDR1 as MNHEY and CDR2 as SVGAGI. The V gene end was trimmed by 2 bases and the J gene end by 2 bases; junction bases not matched to a gene: 7. This CDR3 is 16 amino acids long. The CDR3 spells CASSYPGGQGTYEQYF. The CDR3 DNA sequence: TGTGCCAGCAGTTACCCGGGGGGACAGGGTACCTACGAGCAGTACTTC.

This sequence joins TRBV7-6 and TRBJ2-5; no firm D call. Per germline, CDR1 SGHVS and CDR2 FNYEAQ. The CDR3 is 13 residues long. Trimming stripped 2 bases from V and 5 bases from J, with 9 bases between. CDR3 coding DNA: TGTGCCAGCAGCTTACGTCGAGATGAGACCCAGTACTTC. This gives the protein CASSLRRDETQYF.

The chain has TRBV27 and TRBJ2-7, with a tentative D call TRBD1 (5 bases). V lost 2 bases and J 3 bases, leaving 8 bases between the germline ends. Germline V CDR1 and CDR2: MNHEY, SMNVEV (reference sequence). This CDR3 is 13 amino acids long. The CDR3: CASSLQGDYEQYF. The CDR3 DNA reads TGTGCCAGCAGTTTACAGGGCGACTACGAGCAGTACTTC.

This chain joins TRBV28 and TRBJ1-5; possibly TRBD1 for D (6 bases). Trimming left V 6 bases short and J 4 bases short, with 16 bases between. The germline gives CDR1 MDHEN, CDR2 SYDVKM. The CDR3 covers 15 residues. In DNA, the CDR3 is TGTGCCAGCAGCTCGGACAGCGTCGGAAATCAGCCCCAGCATTTT. This sequence encodes CASSSDSVGNQPQHF.

The rearrangement links TRBV6-1 to TRBJ1-1; D ambiguous. There are 14 residues in the CDR3. Germline CDR1 MNHNS, CDR2 SASEGT. V lost 3 bases, J lost 0 bases, and 8 bases lay in between. CDR3 bases: TGTGCCAGCAGTGAGGGGTTAGTGAACACTGAAGCTTTCTTT. Translation gives CASSEGLVNTEAFF.

The gene calls are TRBV18 and TRBJ2-7; D uncertain. Germline V gene lookup returns CDR1 KGHSH and CDR2 LQKENI. Trimming shortened V by 2 bases and J by 6 bases, and 11 bases separated the two germline ends. This CDR3 comprises 13 residues. This CDR3 reads CASSPTGPGEQYF. In nucleotides, the CDR3 is TGTGCCAGCTCACCAACCGGGCCGGGCGAGCAGTACTTC.